The rows below give T cell receptor beta chains drawn from one sample of a study of T cells in Graves' hyperthyroidism and ophthalmopathy. TCRdb reanalysed the multiplex PCR reads using MiXCR and keeps one entry per CDR3 protein. Counted here are hundreds of thousands of distinct CDR3 sequences, approximately 19% occurring once; the ten biggest clones make up approximately 15%. The sample taken for sequencing was blood. All receptors come from a woman between 50 and 59 years old with Graves' hyperthyroidism that later progressed to Graves' ophthalmopathy. CDR3s include the opening cysteine and the closing phenylalanine or tryptophan. Each record gives: clone size, V gene, D gene, J gene, CDR3 DNA, CDR3 protein. D genes are given only for firm matches. Where a row states a size, it is once, few, many or the class of an expanded clone; other rows omit it.

few	TRBV4-1	-	TRBJ2-5	TGCGCCAGCAGCCAAGTATTGGCGGTTCGGGAGACCCAGTACTTC	CASSQVLAVRETQYF
many	TRBV3-1	-	TRBJ2-5	TGTGCCAGCAGCCAAGTGTTGGAGACCCAGTACTTC	CASSQVLETQYF
-	TRBV7-9	-	TRBJ1-1	TGTGCCAGCAGCCGAGGAGGCTCGAACACTGAAGCTTTCTTT	CASSRGGSNTEAFF
many	TRBV20-1	TRBD2	TRBJ2-1	TGCAGTGCTAGAGATTTTGGGGGGGAAAGCTCCTACAATGAGCAGTTCTTC	CSARDFGGESSYNEQFF
many	TRBV20-1	TRBD2	TRBJ2-3	TGCAGCCTCCTAGCGGGGGGCACAGATACGCAGTATTTT	CSLLAGGTDTQYF
-	TRBV27	-	TRBJ1-5	TGTGCCAGCAGTTCCCCGCCCGGGGTCCACTTGTATAGCAATCAGCGCCAGCATTTT	CASSSPPGVHLYSNQRQHF
few	TRBV20-1	-	TRBJ2-7	TGCAGTGCTGAGGACTCCTACGAGCAGTACTTC	CSAEDSYEQYF
many	TRBV5-1	-	TRBJ2-7	TGCGCCAGCAGCTTGGGCCGGGACGACTACGAGCAGTACTTC	CASSLGRDDYEQYF
-	TRBV13	-	TRBJ1-2	TGTGCCAGCACCCGGACTAACTATGGCTACACCTTC	CASTRTNYGYTF
many	TRBV6-5	-	TRBJ2-5	TGTGCCAGCAGTTACTCGGAGACCCAGTACTTC	CASSYSETQYF
-	TRBV20-1	TRBD2	TRBJ2-3	TGCAGTGCTCGAGAGCTAGCGGGGGTCCGGGATACGCAGTATTTT	CSARELAGVRDTQYF
many	TRBV7-2	-	TRBJ1-1	TGTGCCAGCAGCTTAGTACCCGGGTTAGGCACTGAAGCTTTCTTT	CASSLVPGLGTEAFF
-	TRBV2	TRBD2	TRBJ2-3	TGTGCCAGCATTAGGGGACTAGCGGGGGGAAACAAAGATACGCCGTATTTT	CASIRGLAGGNKDTPYF
once	TRBV15	-	TRBJ1-4	TGTGCCACCAGCAGAGACATCGTAGGTGAACTGTTTTTT	CATSRDIVGELFF
-	TRBV28	TRBD1	TRBJ2-1	TGTGCCAGCAGTGCAACGCCGGGACAGGGTAGGGATGAGCAGTTCTTC	CASSATPGQGRDEQFF
-	TRBV20-1	TRBD2	TRBJ2-5	TGCAGTGCGGCCGTGGCTAGCGGGGGGACCAGGCAAGAGACCCAGTACTTC	CSAAVASGGTRQETQYF
many	TRBV6-2/TRBV6-3	-	TRBJ1-5	TGTGCCAGCAGTTACGCAACATATAGCAATCAGCCCCAGCATTTT	CASSYATYSNQPQHF
-	TRBV4-1	-	TRBJ2-7	TGCGCCAGCAGCCAAGATCTGGGTACTACCTACGAGCAGTACTTC	CASSQDLGTTYEQYF
few	TRBV20-1	-	TRBJ1-5	TGCAGTGCTAGAGATCTGGGGAATAGCAATCAGCCCCAGCATTTT	CSARDLGNSNQPQHF
many	TRBV5-1	TRBD1	TRBJ2-1	TGCGCCAGCAGCTTGGAGGGACAGGGTCCCTACAATGAGCAGTTCTTC	CASSLEGQGPYNEQFF
many	TRBV12-3/TRBV12-4	-	TRBJ1-4	TGTGCCAGCAGTCCCGGGACCTACGGACGGCATGAAAAACTGTTTTTT	CASSPGTYGRHEKLFF
-	TRBV5-6	-	TRBJ1-2	TGTGCCAGCAGCTTACGTCTAAGTAATGGCTACACCTTC	CASSLRLSNGYTF
-	TRBV6-1	TRBD2	TRBJ2-7	TGTGCCAGCAGTGAATCATTAGCGGGGGGTTACGAGCAGTACTTC	CASSESLAGGYEQYF
-	TRBV6-2/TRBV6-3	TRBD1	TRBJ1-5	TGTGCCAGCAGAGAGACAAAGAGAAATCAGGGGGCAGGTCAGCCCCAGCATTTT	CASRETKRNQGAGQPQHF
-	TRBV27	-	TRBJ2-2	TGTGCCAGCAGTGCCGGTGGTTCGAACACCGGGGAGCTGTTTTTT	CASSAGGSNTGELFF
many	TRBV6-1	-	TRBJ2-5	TGTGCCAGCAGCCCAACCAAACTGGGACAAATTTACCAAGAGACCCAGTACTTC	CASSPTKLGQIYQETQYF
-	TRBV7-2	-	TRBJ1-2	TGTGCCAGCAGCCCCCGGGACCCAGGCCCATATGGCTACACCTTC	CASSPRDPGPYGYTF